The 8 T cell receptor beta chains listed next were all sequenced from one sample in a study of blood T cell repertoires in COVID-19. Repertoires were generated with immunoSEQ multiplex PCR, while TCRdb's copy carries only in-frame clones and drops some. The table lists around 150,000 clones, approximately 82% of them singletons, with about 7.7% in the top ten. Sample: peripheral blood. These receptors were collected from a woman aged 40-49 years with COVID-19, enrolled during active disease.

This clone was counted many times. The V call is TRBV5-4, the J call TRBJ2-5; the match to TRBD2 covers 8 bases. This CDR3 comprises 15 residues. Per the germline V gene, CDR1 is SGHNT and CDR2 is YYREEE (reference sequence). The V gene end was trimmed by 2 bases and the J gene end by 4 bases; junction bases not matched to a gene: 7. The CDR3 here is CASSFGTRGGETQYF. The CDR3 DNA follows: TGTGCCAGCAGCTTTGGGACACGGGGGGGAGAGACCCAGTACTTC. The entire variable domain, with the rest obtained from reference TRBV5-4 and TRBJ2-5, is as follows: ETGVTQSPTHLIKTRGQQVTLRCSSQSGHNTVSWYQQALGQGPQFIFQYYREEENGRGNFPPRFSGLQFPNYSSELNVNALELDDSALYLCASSFGTRGGETQYFGPGTRLLVL.

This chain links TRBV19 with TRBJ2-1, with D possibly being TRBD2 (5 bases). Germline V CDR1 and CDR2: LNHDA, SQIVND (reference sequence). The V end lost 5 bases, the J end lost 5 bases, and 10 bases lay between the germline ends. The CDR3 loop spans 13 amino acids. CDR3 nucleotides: TGTGCCAGTAGTTTAGGGAGCAACAATGAGCAGTTCTTC. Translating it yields CASSLGSNNEQFF.

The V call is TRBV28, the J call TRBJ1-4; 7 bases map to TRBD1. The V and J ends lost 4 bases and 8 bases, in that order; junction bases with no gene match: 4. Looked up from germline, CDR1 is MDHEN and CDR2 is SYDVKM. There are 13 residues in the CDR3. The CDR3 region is CASSSQGWEKLFF. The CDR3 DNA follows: TGTGCCAGCAGTTCACAGGGGTGGGAAAAACTGTTTTTT. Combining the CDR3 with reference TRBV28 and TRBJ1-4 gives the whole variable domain DVKVTQSSRYLVKRTGEKVFLECVQDMDHENMFWYRQDPGLGLRLIYFSYDVKMKEKGDIPEGYSVSREKKERFSLILESASTNQTSMYLCASSSQGWEKLFFGSGTQLSVL.

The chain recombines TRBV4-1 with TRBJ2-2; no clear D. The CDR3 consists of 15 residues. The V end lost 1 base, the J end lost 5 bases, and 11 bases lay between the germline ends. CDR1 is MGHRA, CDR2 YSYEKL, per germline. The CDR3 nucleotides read TGCGCCAGCAGCCAAGCCCCTACTGATACCGGGGAGCTGTTTTTT. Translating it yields CASSQAPTDTGELFF.

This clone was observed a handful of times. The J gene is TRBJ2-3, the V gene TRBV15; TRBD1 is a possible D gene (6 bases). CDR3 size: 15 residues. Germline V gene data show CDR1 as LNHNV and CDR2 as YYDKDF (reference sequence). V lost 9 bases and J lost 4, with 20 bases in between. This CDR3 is CATAWSGADADTQYF. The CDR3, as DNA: TGTGCCACGGCTTGGTCAGGGGCCGACGCAGATACGCAGTATTTT. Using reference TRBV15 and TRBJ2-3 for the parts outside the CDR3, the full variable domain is DAMVIQNPRYQVTQFGKPVTLSCSQTLNHNVMYWYQQKSSQAPKLLFHYYDKDFNNEADTPDNFQSRRPNTSFCFLDIRSPGLGDTAMYLCATAWSGADADTQYFGPGTRLTVL.

In DNA, the CDR3 is TGTGCCAGTAGTACCCTGACAAGGCGGGGTTCACCCCTCCACTTT. Protein sequence: CASSTLTRRGSPLHF. The chain joins TRBV19 to TRBJ1-6, with D uncertain. Trimming removed 4 bases from V and 9 bases from J, with 16 bases in between. CDR1 LNHDA and CDR2 SQIVND come from the germline V gene (reference sequence). The CDR3 is 15 residues long.

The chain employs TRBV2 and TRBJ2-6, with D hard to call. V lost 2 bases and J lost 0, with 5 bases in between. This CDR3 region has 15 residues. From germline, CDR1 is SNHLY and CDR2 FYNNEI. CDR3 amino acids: CASSESDSGANVLTF. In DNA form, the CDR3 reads TGTGCCAGCAGTGAAAGCGACTCTGGGGCCAACGTCCTGACTTTC.

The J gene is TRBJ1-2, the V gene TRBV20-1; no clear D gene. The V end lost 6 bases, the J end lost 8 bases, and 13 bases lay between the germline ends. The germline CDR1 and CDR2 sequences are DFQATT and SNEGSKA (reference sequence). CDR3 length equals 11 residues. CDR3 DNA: TGCAGTGCCGGGTCCCCTCGGGGCTACACCTTC. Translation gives CSAGSPRGYTF.